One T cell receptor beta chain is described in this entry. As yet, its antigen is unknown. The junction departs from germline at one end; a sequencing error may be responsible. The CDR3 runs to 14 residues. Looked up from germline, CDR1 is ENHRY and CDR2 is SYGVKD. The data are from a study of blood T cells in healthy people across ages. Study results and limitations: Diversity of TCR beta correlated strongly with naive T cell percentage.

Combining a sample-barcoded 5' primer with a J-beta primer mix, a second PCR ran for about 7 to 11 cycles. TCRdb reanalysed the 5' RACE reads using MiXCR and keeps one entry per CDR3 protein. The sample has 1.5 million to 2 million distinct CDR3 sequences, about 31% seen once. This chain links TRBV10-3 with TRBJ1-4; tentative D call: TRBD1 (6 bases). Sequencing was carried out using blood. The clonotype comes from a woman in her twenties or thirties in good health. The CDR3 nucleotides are TGTGCCATCCGAGGGGGACAAGGTGATGAAAAACGGTTTTTT. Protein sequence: CAIRGGQGDEKRFF.